The count of the clone carrying this TCR beta chain is one. The antigen is not known. This sample stems from a study of shared clonotypes between healthy human individuals. Study at large: Serving as donors were a couple of women and a few men, whose ages spanned 18 to 49. CD4 naive cells filled three plates per donor, CD4 memory three, CD8 naive two and CD8 memory one. Study conclusions and caveats: How much donors shared clonotypes was expected to be affected by sequencing depth.

Donors were healthy HIV-negative adults without recent acute infections or vaccinations. The protocol was immunoSEQ multiplex PCR, while the TCRdb copy is restricted to in-frame clones and leaves out a portion. The profile shows some 1 million clones, more than 60% of them singletons. The clonotype originates from a man aged 18 to 29 in good health. Material for sequencing was memory CD4+ T cells sorted from blood. Subset in this sample: CD45RA-negative fraction.

The CDR3 DNA is TGCGCCAGCAGTCAATCGATACCGGGGTTCAATCAGCCCCAGCATTTT. Amino acids: CASSQSIPGFNQPQHF. The chain carries TRBV23-1 and TRBJ1-5; D gene ambiguous. TRBV23-1 is labeled an ORF, and its function is uncertain. The CDR3 is 16 residues long. The germline V and J ends were trimmed by 0 bases and 3 bases, with 12 bases remaining between them.